These 8 T cell receptor beta chains share one sample of origin, sequenced in a study of blood T cells in healthy people across ages. The second PCR ran roughly 7 to 11 cycles with a sample-barcoded 5' primer and J-beta primers. One entry per CDR3 protein, called by TCRdb with MiXCR from the 5' RACE reads. The profile shows about 570,000 distinct CDR3 sequences, about 26% of them singletons. This same sample was also taken into another study, of T cells of mothers and their children.

Specimen: blood. The source of these receptors is a boy between 2 and 15 years old in good health.

With regard to this clonotype: One end of the junction varies from germline; a read error may be responsible. The chain carries TRBV12-3 or TRBV12-4 and TRBJ2-3; no firm D call. The CDR3 has 15 residues. Written as DNA, the CDR3 is TGTGCCAGCAGTCCCGAAGGAGTGAAGGCAGATGCGCAGTATTTT. It codes for CASSPEGVKADAQYF.

This clonotype was detected a few times. The V call is TRBV9, the J call TRBJ2-1; no firm D call. The germline V gene has CDR1 SGDLS and CDR2 YYNGEE. V shed 0 bases and J shed 0 bases, with 10 bases lying between them. The CDR3 covers 16 residues. The CDR3 sequence: CASSVALESSYNEQFF. In nucleotides, the CDR3 is TGTGCCAGCAGCGTAGCTCTTGAGAGCTCCTACAATGAGCAGTTCTTC.

The J gene is TRBJ2-1, the V gene TRBV30; D not resolved. The DNA matches TRBJ2-5 better at its end, which makes the J call doubtful. The CDR3 extends over 11 amino acids. In germline, CDR1 is GTSNPN, CDR2 SVGIG (reference sequence). In nucleotides, the CDR3 is TGTGCCTCTTCCTGGACGGAGACCCAGTACTTC. Amino acid sequence: CASSWTETQYF.

This CDR3 is CASSVRVVGVGEQYF. The CDR3 nucleotides are TGTGCCAGCAGCGTACGGGTAGTCGGTGTGGGCGAGCAGTACTTC. The chain employs TRBV2 and TRBJ2-7, with D hard to call. The germline V gene encodes CDR1 SNHLY and CDR2 FYNNEI. The CDR3 has 15 amino acids. Trimming took 6 bases from V and 6 from J, leaving 21 bases between them.

The chain employs TRBV2 and TRBJ2-5, with a tentative D call TRBD2 (7 bases). The germline V gene has CDR1 SNHLY and CDR2 FYNNEI. This CDR3 is built from 15 residues. With 8 bases removed from V and 1 base from J, the gap between germline ends came to 17 bases. In DNA, the CDR3 is TGTGCCAGCTCCCGGGGCGGGGGCCCCCAAGAGACCCAGTACTTC. The encoded protein is CASSRGGGPQETQYF.

The rearrangement uses TRBV27 and TRBJ1-1, with 9 bases fitting TRBD1. J lost 0 bases, V lost 3 bases, and 11 bases had no gene match. The CDR3 extends over 18 amino acids. The V gene's germline CDR1 is MNHEY and CDR2 SMNVEV (reference sequence). The CDR3: CASSFAPGQGFLNTEAFF. DNA of the CDR3: TGTGCCAGCAGTTTCGCACCGGGACAGGGATTCCTGAACACTGAAGCTTTCTTT.

This chain links TRBV20-1 with TRBJ1-3, with 7 bases fitting TRBD1. The ends lost 6 bases at V and 2 bases at J; junction bases unmatched: 4. This CDR3 is built from 13 residues. Per germline, CDR1 DFQATT and CDR2 SNEGSKA (reference sequence). The CDR3 protein is CSARQGPGNTIYF. The CDR3 coding sequence is TGCAGTGCCCGACAGGGACCTGGAAACACCATATATTTT.

CDR3 bases: TGCAGTGCCAAGCTGACAGGGGATGGAGGCTACACCTTC. This encodes CSAKLTGDGGYTF. The J gene is TRBJ1-2, the V gene TRBV20-1, with 8 bases lining up with TRBD1. V gave up 6 bases and J gave up 8 bases; unmatched junction bases: 11. This CDR3 contains 13 residues. Germline assignment: CDR1 DFQATT and CDR2 SNEGSKA (reference sequence).